This T cell receptor beta chain originates from a study of Graves' ophthalmopathy and Graves' hyperthyroidism. The TCR beta CDR3 regions underwent amplification from RNA transcripts. HTBI primers were employed in first-round RT-PCR, then a second-round multiplex PCR followed. TCRdb reprocessed the multiplex PCR reads with MiXCR, giving one entry per CDR3 protein. This table has over 150,000 distinct CDR3 sequences, less than 45% appearing once. This clonotype was recorded at least ten times. V gave up 6 bases and J gave up 0 bases; unmatched junction bases: 10. The CDR3 consists of 18 residues. Germline-derived CDR1 and CDR2 are ENHRY and SYGVKD.

This chain joins TRBV10-3 and TRBJ2-2; 10 bases are a match to TRBD1. The sample comprised peripheral blood. This receptor was obtained from a woman aged 35 to 49 with Graves' ophthalmopathy. The CDR3: CAIRIRDRGGSNTGELFF. The CDR3 region has the DNA TGTGCCATCAGAATCCGGGACAGGGGAGGTTCGAACACCGGGGAGCTGTTTTTT.